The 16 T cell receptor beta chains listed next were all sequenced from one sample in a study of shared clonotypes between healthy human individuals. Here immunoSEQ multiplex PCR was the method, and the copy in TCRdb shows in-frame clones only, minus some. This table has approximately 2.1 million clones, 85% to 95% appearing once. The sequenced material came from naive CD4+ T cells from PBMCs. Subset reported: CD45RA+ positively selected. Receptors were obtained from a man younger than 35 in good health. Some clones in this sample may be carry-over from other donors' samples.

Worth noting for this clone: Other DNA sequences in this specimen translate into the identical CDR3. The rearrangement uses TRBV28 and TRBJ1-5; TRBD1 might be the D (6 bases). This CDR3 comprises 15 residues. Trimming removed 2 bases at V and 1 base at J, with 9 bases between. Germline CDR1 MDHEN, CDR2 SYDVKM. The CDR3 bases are TGTGCCAGCAGTTTAGGGGGGGCAAGCAATCAGCCCCAGCATTTT. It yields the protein CASSLGGASNQPQHF. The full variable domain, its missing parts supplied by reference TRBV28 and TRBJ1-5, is DVKVTQSSRYLVKRTGEKVFLECVQDMDHENMFWYRQDPGLGLRLIYFSYDVKMKEKGDIPEGYSVSREKKERFSLILESASTNQTSMYLCASSLGGASNQPQHFGDGTRLSIL.

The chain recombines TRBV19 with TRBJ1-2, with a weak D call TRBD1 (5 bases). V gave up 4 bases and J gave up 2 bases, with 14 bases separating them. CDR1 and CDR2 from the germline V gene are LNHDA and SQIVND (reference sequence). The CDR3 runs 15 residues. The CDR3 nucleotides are TGTGCCAGTAGTAAACCCTTGACAGCGAACTATGGCTACACCTTC. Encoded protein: CASSKPLTANYGYTF.

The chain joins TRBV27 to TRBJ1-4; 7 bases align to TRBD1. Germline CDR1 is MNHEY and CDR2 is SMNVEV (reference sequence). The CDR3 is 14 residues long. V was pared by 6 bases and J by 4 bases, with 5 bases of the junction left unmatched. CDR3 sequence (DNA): TGTGCCAGCAGGGCGACAGGGATTAATGAAAAACTGTTTTTT. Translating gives CASRATGINEKLFF.

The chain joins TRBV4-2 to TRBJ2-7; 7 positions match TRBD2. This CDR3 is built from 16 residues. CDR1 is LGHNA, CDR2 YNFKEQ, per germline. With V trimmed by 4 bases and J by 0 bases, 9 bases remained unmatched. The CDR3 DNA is TGTGCCAGCAGCCGAGAACTAGCGTCGAGCTCCTACGAGCAGTACTTC. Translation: CASSRELASSSYEQYF.

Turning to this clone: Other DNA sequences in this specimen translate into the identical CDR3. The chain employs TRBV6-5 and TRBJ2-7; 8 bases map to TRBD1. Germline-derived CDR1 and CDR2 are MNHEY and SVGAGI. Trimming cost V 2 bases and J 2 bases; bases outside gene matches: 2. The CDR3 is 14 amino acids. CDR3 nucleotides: TGTGCCAGCAGTTACGGACAGGGTGCCTACGAGCAGTACTTC. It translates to CASSYGQGAYEQYF.

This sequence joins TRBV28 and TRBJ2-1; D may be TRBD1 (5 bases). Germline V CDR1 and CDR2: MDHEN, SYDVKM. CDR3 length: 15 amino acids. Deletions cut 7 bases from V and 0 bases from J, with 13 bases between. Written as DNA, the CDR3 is TGTGCCAGCAAAGGCGGACATAGCTCCTACAATGAGCAGTTCTTC. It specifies CASKGGHSSYNEQFF.

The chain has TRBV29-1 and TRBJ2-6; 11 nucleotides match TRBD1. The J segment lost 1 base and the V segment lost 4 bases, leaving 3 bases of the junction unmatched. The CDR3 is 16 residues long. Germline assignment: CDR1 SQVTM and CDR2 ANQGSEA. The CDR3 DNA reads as TGCAGCGTTGCGGGGACAGGGGGTTCTGGGGCCAACGTCCTGACTTTC. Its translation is CSVAGTGGSGANVLTF.

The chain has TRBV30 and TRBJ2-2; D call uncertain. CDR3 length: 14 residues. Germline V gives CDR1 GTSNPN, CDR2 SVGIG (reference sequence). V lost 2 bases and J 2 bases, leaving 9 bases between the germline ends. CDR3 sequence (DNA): TGTGCCTGGAGTCCCAGCGCTAACACCGGGGAGCTGTTTTTT. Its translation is CAWSPSANTGELFF.

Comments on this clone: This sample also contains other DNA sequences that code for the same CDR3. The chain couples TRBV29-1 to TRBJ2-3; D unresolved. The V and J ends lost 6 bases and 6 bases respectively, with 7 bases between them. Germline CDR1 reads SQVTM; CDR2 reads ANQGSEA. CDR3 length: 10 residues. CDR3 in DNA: TGCAGCGTGGGGTCCGATACGCAGTATTTT. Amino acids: CSVGSDTQYF.

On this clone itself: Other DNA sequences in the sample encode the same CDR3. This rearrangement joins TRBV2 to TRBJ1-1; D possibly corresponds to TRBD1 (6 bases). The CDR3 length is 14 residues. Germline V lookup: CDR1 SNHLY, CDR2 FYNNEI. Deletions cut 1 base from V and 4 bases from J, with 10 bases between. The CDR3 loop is CASSEEGGGTEAFF. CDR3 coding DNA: TGTGCCAGCAGTGAAGAGGGAGGGGGCACTGAAGCTTTCTTT.

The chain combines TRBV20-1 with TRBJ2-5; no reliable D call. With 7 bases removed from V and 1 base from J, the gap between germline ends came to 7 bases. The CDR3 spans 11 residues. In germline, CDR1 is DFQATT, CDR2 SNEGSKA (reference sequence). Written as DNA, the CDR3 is TGCAGTGTGGCGTTCCAAGAGACCCAGTACTTC. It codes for CSVAFQETQYF.

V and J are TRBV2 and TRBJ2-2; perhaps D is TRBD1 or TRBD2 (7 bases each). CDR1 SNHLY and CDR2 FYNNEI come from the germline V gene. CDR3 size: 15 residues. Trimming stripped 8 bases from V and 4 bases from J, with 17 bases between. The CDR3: CASGGDTGATGELFF. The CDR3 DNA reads TGTGCCAGCGGGGGGGATACAGGGGCCACCGGGGAGCTGTTTTTT.

The CDR3: CASSLEGTSGYNEQFF. CDR3 nucleotides: TGTGCCAGCAGCTTAGAGGGGACTAGCGGATACAATGAGCAGTTCTTC. This chain connects TRBV7-3 to TRBJ2-1; the match to TRBD2 covers 11 bases. The CDR3 extends over 16 amino acids. Germline V gene sequence: CDR1 SGHTA, CDR2 FQGTGA. V lost 2 bases, J lost 4 bases, and 4 bases stayed unmatched.

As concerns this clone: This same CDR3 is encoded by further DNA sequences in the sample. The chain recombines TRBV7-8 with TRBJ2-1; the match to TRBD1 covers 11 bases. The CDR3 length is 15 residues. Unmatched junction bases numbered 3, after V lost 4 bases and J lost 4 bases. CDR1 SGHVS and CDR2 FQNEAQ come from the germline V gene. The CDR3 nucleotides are TGTGCCAGCAGCTCAGGGACAGGGGGGTACAATGAGCAGTTCTTC. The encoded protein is CASSSGTGGYNEQFF.

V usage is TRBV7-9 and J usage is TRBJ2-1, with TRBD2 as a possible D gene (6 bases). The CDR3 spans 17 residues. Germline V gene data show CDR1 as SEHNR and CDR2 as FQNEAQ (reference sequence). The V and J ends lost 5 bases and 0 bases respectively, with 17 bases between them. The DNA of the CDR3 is TGTGCCAGCAGCCCGCGGGGTCCCGGGGGCTCCTACAATGAGCAGTTCTTC. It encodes CASSPRGPGGSYNEQFF.

For the CDR3, the DNA is TGTGCCAGCAGCCTGGGTCAGGGGTTTGGGGGCTACACCTTC. Translation: CASSLGQGFGGYTF. The J gene is TRBJ1-2, the V gene TRBV28; D is perhaps TRBD1 (6 bases). The V gene lost 6 bases and the J gene lost 8 bases, with 19 bases spanning the gap. This CDR3 spans 14 amino acids. CDR1 is MDHEN and CDR2 is SYDVKM in the germline V gene.